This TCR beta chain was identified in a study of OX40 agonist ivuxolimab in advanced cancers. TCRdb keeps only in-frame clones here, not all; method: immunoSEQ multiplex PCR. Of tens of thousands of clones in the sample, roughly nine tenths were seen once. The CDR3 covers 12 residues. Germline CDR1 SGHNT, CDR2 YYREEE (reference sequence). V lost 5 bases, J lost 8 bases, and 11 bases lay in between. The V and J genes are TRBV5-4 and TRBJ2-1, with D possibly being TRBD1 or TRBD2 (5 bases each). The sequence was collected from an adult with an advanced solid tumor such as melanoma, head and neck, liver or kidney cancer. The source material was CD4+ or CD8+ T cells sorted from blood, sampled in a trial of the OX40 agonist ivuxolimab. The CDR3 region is CASSSGADEQFF. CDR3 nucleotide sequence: TGTGCCAGCAGTTCCGGGGCCGATGAGCAGTTCTTC.